The 28 T cell receptor beta chains given below trace back to one sample, sequenced in a study of cytomegalovirus exposure and HLA in healthy donors. 13 Jbeta primers and 60 Vbeta primers were used for the PCR. The data were produced by immunoSEQ multiplex PCR, yet TCRdb's version contains in-frame clones alone and is incomplete. The profile shows over 150,000 clones, over 65% of them singletons. The sequenced sample was PBMCs. These receptors came from a man aged 25-45 years in good health and CMV-seronegative.

This clone has just a few counts. V and J are TRBV30 and TRBJ1-2; D is unresolved. The CDR3 is 13 amino acids. V was cut by 0 bases and J by 4 bases, with 9 bases left in between. In germline, CDR1 is GTSNPN, CDR2 SVGIG (reference sequence). In DNA form, the CDR3 reads TGTGCCTGGAGTGTCCCGGGAACCTATGGCTACACCTTC. It translates to CAWSVPGTYGYTF.

As to this clone: One end of the junction fails to match germline, which may point to a read error. V gene TRBV4-3 combines with J gene TRBJ1-1; D perhaps matches TRBD1 (5 bases). CDR3 size: 15 residues. Germline values: CDR1 LGHNA, CDR2 YSLEER. This chain's CDR3 is CPSSQGGAPATEAFF. The CDR3 DNA reads TGCCCCAGCAGCCAAGGCGGGGCCCCCGCCACTGAAGCTTTCTTT.

The V gene is TRBV30, the J gene TRBJ1-1; TRBD1 is a possible D gene (5 bases). Trimming removed 4 bases from V and 5 bases from J, with 17 bases in between. CDR1 and CDR2 from the germline V gene are GTSNPN and SVGIG (reference sequence). This CDR3 comprises 14 residues. CDR3 coding DNA: TGTGCCTGGAAAGTTCCCCCGGGGGGTACTGAAGCTTTCTTT. It translates to CAWKVPPGGTEAFF.

The V call is TRBV5-1, the J call TRBJ2-5, with 9 bases lining up with TRBD1. From germline, CDR1 is SGHRS and CDR2 YFSETQ. This CDR3 comprises 15 residues. The trim removed 7 bases at V and 4 bases at J, leaving 11 bases unmatched. The CDR3 is CASSGGTGRAETQYF. CDR3 bases: TGCGCCAGCTCCGGCGGGACAGGGCGGGCAGAGACCCAGTACTTC.

V usage is TRBV2 and J usage is TRBJ1-2; no firm D call. V lost 3 bases and J lost 0, with 11 bases in between. The CDR3 is 15 amino acids. Germline-derived CDR1 and CDR2 are SNHLY and FYNNEI. Here the CDR3 reads CASSEFEGSNYGYTF. CDR3 DNA: TGTGCCAGCAGTGAGTTTGAGGGCTCTAACTATGGCTACACCTTC.

The gene calls are TRBV5-1 and TRBJ2-7; TRBD1 matches at 8 bases. V lost 0 bases and J lost 2; bases outside the gene matches: 1. CDR1 and CDR2 (germline): SGHRS, YFSETQ. This CDR3 spans 14 amino acids. The CDR3 is CASSLGTGPYEQYF. CDR3 nucleotide sequence: TGCGCCAGCAGCTTGGGGACAGGGCCCTACGAGCAGTACTTC.

The genes are TRBV30 and TRBJ2-7; tentative D call: TRBD1 (6 bases). The CDR3 runs 12 residues. The ends were cut back, 5 bases at V and 6 bases at J, with 14 bases in the middle. Per the germline V gene, CDR1 is GTSNPN and CDR2 is SVGIG (reference sequence). CDR3 loop: CAWGFTGSEQYF. In DNA, the CDR3 is TGTGCCTGGGGGTTCACAGGGTCCGAGCAGTACTTC.

The gene calls are TRBV7-2 and TRBJ2-1; 8 nucleotides align to TRBD2. Germline V gives CDR1 SGHTA, CDR2 FQGNSA. CDR3 length: 17 residues. V shed 5 bases and J 3 bases; nucleotides not matched to a gene: 12. The CDR3 loop is CASSLHGGGLVYNEQFF. CDR3 in DNA: TGTGCCAGCAGCCTCCACGGCGGGGGGCTAGTCTACAATGAGCAGTTCTTC. Full variable domain (rest looked up from reference TRBV7-2 and TRBJ2-1): GAGVSQSPSNKVTEKGKDVELRCDPISGHTALYWYRQSLGQGLEFLIYFQGNSAPDKSGLPSDRFSAERTGGSVSTLTIQRTQQEDSAVYLCASSLHGGGLVYNEQFFGPGTRLTVL.

This chain joins TRBV7-9 and TRBJ1-6; TRBD1 is a possible D gene (6 bases). Trimming cost V 1 base and J 5 bases, with 9 bases left between them. CDR1 SEHNR and CDR2 FQNEAQ come from the germline V gene (reference sequence). CDR3 length equals 15 residues. The CDR3 sequence is CASSLDGQNNSPLHF. For the CDR3, the DNA is TGTGCCAGCAGCTTAGACGGACAGAATAATTCACCCCTCCACTTT.

This chain joins TRBV7-9 and TRBJ1-2; maybe TRBD1 (6 bases). CDR1 is SEHNR and CDR2 is FQNEAQ in the germline V gene (reference sequence). The CDR3 consists of 12 residues. V dropped 1 base and J dropped 6 bases, with 6 bases sitting between them. CDR3 loop: CASSLDRDGYTF. The CDR3 coding sequence is TGTGCCAGCAGCTTAGACAGGGATGGCTACACCTTC.

The chain uses TRBV4-2 and TRBJ2-2, with 8 positions matching TRBD1. The CDR3 runs 17 residues. The germline CDR1 and CDR2 sequences are LGHNA and YNFKEQ. Losses at the gene ends were 6 bases for V and 5 bases for J; bases not matched to a gene: 14. As DNA, the CDR3 is TGTGCCAGCAGTTCGGACAGGGACGAAATAAGTACCGGGGAGCTGTTTTTT. It is translated as CASSSDRDEISTGELFF.

This clone was detected only a few times. This chain connects TRBV5-1 to TRBJ2-1; D may be TRBD1 (5 bases). The CDR3 extends over 12 amino acids. V was shortened by 1 base and J by 7 bases, with 6 bases between the two germline ends. CDR1 is SGHRS, CDR2 YFSETQ, per germline. The CDR3 sequence is CASSLQGNEQFF. CDR3 nucleotide sequence: TGCGCCAGCAGCTTGCAGGGAAATGAGCAGTTCTTC.

The gene calls are TRBV10-3 and TRBJ1-1; D gene uncertain. V lost 5 bases and J lost 2, with 9 bases in between. This CDR3 has 13 amino acids. Germline assignment: CDR1 ENHRY and CDR2 SYGVKD. The CDR3 loop reads CAISPGVNTEAFF. In DNA, the CDR3 is TGTGCCATCAGTCCCGGGGTCAACACTGAAGCTTTCTTT.

The gene calls are TRBV7-9 and TRBJ1-3; D possibly corresponds to TRBD1 (6 bases). Germline V gene sequence: CDR1 SEHNR, CDR2 FQNEAQ (reference sequence). The CDR3 is made up of 14 amino acids. Trimming stripped 3 bases from V and 9 bases from J, with 15 bases between. This CDR3 reads CASSFAGLGATIYF. CDR3 nucleotides: TGTGCCAGCAGCTTTGCCGGACTGGGGGCCACCATATATTTT.

The V and J genes are TRBV7-6 and TRBJ1-1, with D uncertain. The CDR3 extends over 15 amino acids. The V gene's germline CDR1 is SGHVS and CDR2 FNYEAQ. V dropped 1 base and J dropped 3 bases, with 12 bases sitting between them. The CDR3 loop is CASSLERVPDTEAFF. CDR3 sequence (DNA): TGTGCCAGCAGCTTAGAGAGGGTTCCGGACACTGAAGCTTTCTTT.

This clone was seen more than once but under ten times. This chain links TRBV6-5 with TRBJ2-3; the D gene is possibly TRBD1 (5 bases). Germline-derived CDR1 and CDR2 are MNHEY and SVGAGI. This CDR3 has 15 amino acids. Trimming cost V 8 bases and J 1 base, with 16 bases left between them. The CDR3 DNA is TGTGCCAGCGGTCACAGGCCGGGCCGCACAGATACGCAGTATTTT. This codes for CASGHRPGRTDTQYF.

The genes are TRBV6-6 and TRBJ1-5, with D unresolved. Trimming cost V 2 bases and J 7 bases, with 9 bases left between them. Germline lookup yields CDR1 MNHNY and CDR2 SVGAGI (reference sequence). The CDR3 contains 13 residues. CDR3 sequence reads: CASSYGGNQPQHF. The CDR3 DNA reads TGTGCCAGCAGTTACGGAGGGAACCAGCCCCAGCATTTT.

The rearrangement uses TRBV18 and TRBJ1-4; D not certain. Germline-derived CDR1 and CDR2 are KGHSH and LQKENI. The CDR3 is 16 residues long. The V and J ends lost 1 base and 0 bases respectively, with 9 bases between them. For the CDR3, the DNA is TGTGCCAGCTCACCACGTAGTGTGGCAACTAATGAAAAACTGTTTTTT. The encoded protein is CASSPRSVATNEKLFF.

The gene calls are TRBV7-2 and TRBJ1-1; 9 nucleotides match TRBD1. CDR3 length: 15 residues. Germline lookup yields CDR1 SGHTA and CDR2 FQGNSA. Trimming took 5 bases from V and 4 from J; bases not matched to a gene: 8. This CDR3 reads CASSVTGGVGTEAFF. CDR3 coding DNA: TGTGCCAGCAGCGTAACAGGGGGCGTGGGCACTGAAGCTTTCTTT.

The J gene is TRBJ2-2, the V gene TRBV5-1, with D possibly being TRBD1 (6 bases). Per germline, CDR1 SGHRS and CDR2 YFSETQ. The V end lost 4 bases, the J end lost 6 bases, and 19 bases lay between the germline ends. The CDR3 has 16 residues. CDR3: CASSAEGQGYPGELFF. The CDR3 DNA is TGCGCCAGCAGCGCTGAAGGGCAGGGGTACCCCGGGGAGCTGTTTTTT. The whole variable domain, filled in from reference TRBV5-1 and TRBJ2-2, reads KAGVTQTPRYLIKTRGQQVTLSCSPISGHRSVSWYQQTPGQGLQFLFEYFSETQRNKGNFPGRFSGRQFSNSRSEMNVSTLELGDSALYLCASSAEGQGYPGELFFGEGSRLTVL.

A few counts support this clone. The gene calls are TRBV6-1 and TRBJ2-1, with TRBD2 matching 7 bases. The germline V gene encodes CDR1 MNHNS and CDR2 SASEGT. Unmatched junction bases numbered 10, after V lost 6 bases and J lost 5 bases. CDR3 size: 15 residues. The CDR3 nucleotides read TGTGCCAGCAGCCCTCCGGGGGGTAGAGACAATGAGCAGTTCTTC. This codes for CASSPPGGRDNEQFF.

The chain recombines TRBV5-4 with TRBJ1-3; D remains unclear. Germline V gives CDR1 SGHNT, CDR2 YYREEE (reference sequence). The CDR3 covers 14 residues. V lost 0 bases to trimming and J lost 2 bases, with 6 bases between them. CDR3 residues: CASSLGQTGNTIYF. For the CDR3, the DNA is TGTGCCAGCAGCTTGGGCCAGACTGGAAACACCATATATTTT. Variable domain in full (rest from reference TRBV5-4 and TRBJ1-3): ETGVTQSPTHLIKTRGQQVTLRCSSQSGHNTVSWYQQALGQGPQFIFQYYREEENGRGNFPPRFSGLQFPNYSSELNVNALELDDSALYLCASSLGQTGNTIYFGEGSWLTVV.

This clone appeared many times. This chain connects TRBV7-2 to TRBJ1-2; unclear D gene. Between the trimmed V and J ends, which lost 1 base and 8 bases, there was a span of 8 bases. Germline V gene data show CDR1 as SGHTA and CDR2 as FQGNSA. The length of the CDR3 is 12 residues. CDR3 protein: CASSLGARGYTF. The CDR3 DNA sequence: TGTGCCAGCAGCTTAGGGGCGCGAGGCTACACCTTC.

This chain joins TRBV5-1 and TRBJ1-6; D might be TRBD1 (5 bases). The germline gives CDR1 SGHRS, CDR2 YFSETQ. The CDR3 is 15 residues long. The V end was cut by 3 bases, the J end by 6 bases, with 13 bases between. The CDR3 spells CASSSRDLSNSPLHF. The CDR3 DNA reads as TGCGCCAGCAGCTCTCGGGACTTATCTAATTCACCCCTCCACTTT.

This chain uses TRBV9 with TRBJ2-1, with TRBD2 identical over 7 bases. CDR1 is SGDLS and CDR2 is YYNGEE in the germline V gene. V shed 0 bases and J 15 bases; nucleotides not matched to a gene: 3. This CDR3 has 11 amino acids. CDR3 nucleotide sequence: TGTGCCAGCAGCGTAGGCGGGGGACTGTTCTTC. Translating it yields CASSVGGGLFF.

The sample holds a few counts of this clone. J is TRBJ2-3 and V is TRBV27; a possible D gene is TRBD2 (6 bases). Trimming took 0 bases from V and 7 from J, leaving 11 bases between them. Germline CDR1 and CDR2: MNHEY and SMNVEV (reference sequence). The CDR3 totals 14 residues. CDR3 bases: TGTGCCAGCAGTTTATCTGGAGGGCGGTATACGCAGTATTTT. Translation: CASSLSGGRYTQYF.

The CDR3: CASSGRGYNSYEQYF. The CDR3 bases are TGTGCCAGCAGCGGTCGGGGTTACAACTCCTACGAGCAGTACTTC. The J gene is TRBJ2-7, the V gene TRBV7-9; a weak D match, TRBD2 (5 bases). CDR1 and CDR2 (germline): SEHNR, FQNEAQ (reference sequence). The CDR3 covers 15 residues. V dropped 5 bases and J dropped 0 bases, with 14 bases sitting between them.

This clone has a handful of counts. This rearrangement joins TRBV7-9 to TRBJ2-7, with D hard to call. This CDR3 has 14 residues. Germline CDR1 SEHNR, CDR2 FQNEAQ (reference sequence). V lost 3 bases, J lost 3 bases, and 12 bases lay in between. As DNA, the CDR3 is TGTGCCAGCAGCTTTCCTGGCCGACACTACGAGCAGTACTTC. Translating it yields CASSFPGRHYEQYF. The full variable domain, in which reference TRBV7-9 and TRBJ2-7 provide the parts outside the CDR3, is DTGVSQNPRHKITKRGQNVTFRCDPISEHNRLYWYRQTLGQGPEFLTYFQNEAQLEKSRLLSDRFSAERPKGSFSTLEIQRTEQGDSAMYLCASSFPGRHYEQYFGPGTRLTVT.